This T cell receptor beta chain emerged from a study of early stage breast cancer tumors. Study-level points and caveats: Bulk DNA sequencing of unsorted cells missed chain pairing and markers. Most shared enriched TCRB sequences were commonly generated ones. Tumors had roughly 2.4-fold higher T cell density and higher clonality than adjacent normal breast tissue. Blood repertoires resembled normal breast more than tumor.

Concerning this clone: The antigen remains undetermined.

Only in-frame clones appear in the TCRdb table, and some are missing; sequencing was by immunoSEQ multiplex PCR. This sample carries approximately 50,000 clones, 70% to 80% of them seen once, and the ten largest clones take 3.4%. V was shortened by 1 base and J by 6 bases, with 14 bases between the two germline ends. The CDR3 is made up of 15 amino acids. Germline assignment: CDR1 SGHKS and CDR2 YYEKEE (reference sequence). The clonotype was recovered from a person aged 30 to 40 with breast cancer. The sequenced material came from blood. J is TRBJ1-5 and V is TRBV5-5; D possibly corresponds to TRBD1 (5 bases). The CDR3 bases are TGTGCCAGCAGCTTGCGGTGGGGGGAGAGTCAGCCCCAGCATTTT. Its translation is CASSLRWGESQPQHF.